Included here is one TCR beta chain sequence, with context. This sample is drawn from a study of blood T cell repertoires in COVID-19. Sequencing was performed with immunoSEQ multiplex PCR; in TCRdb, only in-frame clones are kept and a portion is missing. The table shows some 260,000 clones, with under 90% occurring only once. CDR1 is SQVTM and CDR2 is ANQGSEA in the germline V gene. Trimming cost V 4 bases and J 0 bases, with 10 bases left between them. The CDR3 totals 14 residues. Sequences were obtained from PBMCs or T cells enriched from blood (not recorded which). The chain joins TRBV29-1 to TRBJ2-1; the D is unclear. The receptor comes from a man aged 30 to 45 with acute COVID-19. CDR3 protein: CSVALLSSYNEQFF. The CDR3 bases are TGCAGCGTTGCCCTATTAAGCTCCTACAATGAGCAGTTCTTC.